The 3 T cell receptor beta chains below all came from one sample that was sequenced in a study of control samples from healthy donors and cancer patients. Profiled with immunoSEQ multiplex PCR; TCRdb holds only in-frame clones, not every one. The listing contains fewer than 200,000 clones. Input material: blood. Source of these receptors: a woman in her 30s in good health.

DNA for the CDR3: TGCGCCAGCAGCTTATCCCACAGGGTTCTGGAGACCCAGTACTTC. It specifies CASSLSHRVLETQYF. The chain uses TRBV5-1 and TRBJ2-5; perhaps TRBD1 as D (6 bases). The CDR3 runs 15 residues. From germline, CDR1 is SGHRS and CDR2 YFSETQ. V lost 2 bases to trimming and J lost 5 bases, with 16 bases between them.

As to this clone: At one end, the junction sequence differs from germline, possibly due to a read error. This chain uses TRBV7-7 with TRBJ2-6; TRBD1 might be the D (6 bases). The CDR3 length is 15 residues. CDR1 is SSHAT, CDR2 FNYEAQ, per germline (reference sequence). DNA for the CDR3: TGTGCTAGCAGCTCCGGGACAACTGGGGCCAACGTCCTGACTTTC. Its protein product is CASSSGTTGANVLTF. Looking up the rest from reference TRBV7-7 and TRBJ2-6 gives the full variable domain: GAGVSQSPRYKVTKRGQDVTLRCDPISSHATLYWYQQALGQGPEFLTYFNYEAQPDKSGLPSDRFSAERPEGSISTLTIQRTEQRDSAMYRCASSSGTTGANVLTFGAGSRLTVL.

V usage is TRBV5-1 and J usage is TRBJ1-1, with 9 bases lining up with TRBD1. Germline loops: CDR1 SGHRS, CDR2 YFSETQ. This CDR3 comprises 15 residues. V gave up 6 bases and J gave up 0 bases; unmatched junction bases: 6. Here the CDR3 reads CASIGTGNMNTEAFF. The CDR3 nucleotides read TGCGCCAGCATCGGGACAGGGAACATGAACACTGAAGCTTTCTTT.